This entry lists 27 T cell receptor beta chains sequenced from one sample in a study of post-analysis software for immune sequencing data (dated by TCRdb to the mid-2010s). Points the paper makes about the study in general: Patients showed significantly higher frequencies than controls for several TRBV segments, among them TRBV5-6, TRBV5-1 and TRBV20-1.

Library creation used PCR. Sequencer: Illumina HiSeq 2500. Unique molecular identifiers were incorporated into TCR beta cDNA libraries to reduce PCR and sequencing biases. The raw public reads went through TCRdb reprocessing: fastp at Q25, MiXCR clone calling, in-frame beta chains kept. A single entry per CDR3 protein holds the most common genes and DNA from its merged rows. This sample is represented by about 820,000 distinct CDR3 sequences; about 50% of them were singletons. The ten largest clones represent about 4.8% of the sample. For these receptors, no antigen is known. The specimen was blood. The source is a girl aged 10 to 17 with multiple sclerosis.

This rearrangement joins TRBV9 to TRBJ1-6, with a weak D call TRBD1 (5 bases). The CDR3 has 14 amino acids. CDR1 and CDR2 (germline): SGDLS, YYNGEE. The V gene lost 0 bases and the J gene lost 5 bases, with 6 bases spanning the gap. CDR3: CASSVGQNNSPLHF. The CDR3 DNA sequence: TGTGCCAGCAGCGTAGGACAGAATAATTCACCCCTCCACTTT.

The V gene is TRBV18, the J gene TRBJ2-6; D is unresolved. CDR1 is KGHSH, CDR2 LQKENI, per germline. V was pared by 3 bases and J by 0 bases, with 6 bases between. The CDR3 totals 15 residues. The CDR3 loop reads CASSPDDSGANVLTF. The CDR3 DNA sequence: TGTGCCAGCTCACCTGACGACTCTGGGGCCAACGTCCTGACTTTC.

This chain connects TRBV6-1 to TRBJ2-1; 11 nucleotides align to TRBD2. This CDR3 spans 15 amino acids. Germline V CDR1 and CDR2: MNHNS, SASEGT. V lost 3 bases and J lost 9; bases outside the gene matches: 7. CDR3 amino acids: CASSDRTSGSGEQFF. CDR3 coding DNA: TGTGCCAGCAGTGACCGGACTAGCGGGTCCGGTGAGCAGTTCTTC.

The rearrangement uses TRBV20-1 and TRBJ2-3, with unresolved D. Trimming left V 3 bases short and J 0 bases short, with 10 bases between. Germline values: CDR1 DFQATT, CDR2 SNEGSKA (reference sequence). There are 14 residues in the CDR3. The CDR3 sequence: CSARWMSSTDTQYF. CDR3 coding DNA: TGCAGTGCTAGGTGGATGTCTAGCACAGATACGCAGTATTTT.

This chain connects TRBV20-1 to TRBJ2-5; 9 bases are shared with TRBD2. This CDR3 spans 14 amino acids. Germline CDR1 and CDR2: DFQATT and SNEGSKA (reference sequence). V trimming: 3 bases; J trimming: 5 bases; junction bases outside the gene matches: 7. For the CDR3, the DNA is TGCAGTGCTAGTTTGCTAGCGGGAAGGGAGACCCAGTACTTC. It codes for CSASLLAGRETQYF.

V usage is TRBV5-1 and J usage is TRBJ2-1, with TRBD2 matching over 10 bases. Germline CDR1 and CDR2: SGHRS and YFSETQ. The V gene end was trimmed by 3 bases and the J gene end by 8 bases; junction bases not matched to a gene: 11. The CDR3 consists of 16 residues. The CDR3 DNA reads as TGCGCCAGCAGCTCGGGCTCTAGCGGGAGTATCTATGAGCAGTTCTTC. Its protein product is CASSSGSSGSIYEQFF.

In its sample, this clonotype was seen a few times. V and J are TRBV6-7 and TRBJ2-1; D uncertain. TRBV6-7 qualifies as an ORF whose function is uncertain. The CDR3 runs 15 residues. With 8 bases removed from V and 0 bases from J, the gap between germline ends came to 14 bases. CDR3: CASGVSEYSYNEQFF. The CDR3 coding sequence is TGTGCCAGCGGGGTTTCGGAGTACTCCTACAATGAGCAGTTCTTC.

CDR3 residues: CASSYSGRGDEKLFF. The CDR3 bases are TGTGCCAGCAGTTACTCGGGCAGGGGGGATGAAAAACTGTTTTTT. The chain uses TRBV6-5 and TRBJ1-4, with 7 positions matching TRBD1. The CDR3 extends over 15 amino acids. J lost 6 bases, V lost 0 bases, and 4 bases had no gene match. Germline CDR1 reads MNHEY; CDR2 reads SVGAGI.

V and J are TRBV7-9 and TRBJ2-7; no firm D call. This CDR3 contains 14 residues. V lost 2 bases to trimming and J lost 3 bases, with 11 bases between them. In germline, CDR1 is SEHNR, CDR2 FQNEAQ (reference sequence). CDR3 sequence: CASSLSIRNYEQYF. The CDR3 DNA reads as TGTGCCAGCAGCTTATCGATCCGGAACTACGAGCAGTACTTC.

The chain joins TRBV7-9 to TRBJ2-7; tentatively, D is TRBD2 (5 bases). V was cut by 1 base and J by 2 bases, with 15 bases left in between. This CDR3 has 16 amino acids. Germline V gene data show CDR1 as SEHNR and CDR2 as FQNEAQ (reference sequence). In DNA, the CDR3 is TGTGCCAGCAGCTTAGGGGATAGTGGGAGCCCCTACGAGCAGTACTTC. It is translated as CASSLGDSGSPYEQYF.

This rearrangement joins TRBV12-3 or TRBV12-4 to TRBJ1-5; D is perhaps TRBD1 (5 bases). V was shortened by 3 bases and J by 5 bases, with 11 bases between the two germline ends. The CDR3 length is 14 residues. CDR3 sequence: CASSFQGPYQPQHF. The DNA for the CDR3 is TGTGCCAGCAGTTTCCAGGGACCCTATCAGCCCCAGCATTTT.

This clonotype was observed a handful of times. V and J are TRBV7-6 and TRBJ2-7; no clear D gene. The germline V gene has CDR1 SGHVS and CDR2 FNYEAQ. The V gene lost 4 bases and the J gene lost 10 bases, with 23 bases spanning the gap. The CDR3 covers 15 residues. The CDR3 reads CASSSSRTLGPPQYF. CDR3 DNA: TGTGCCAGCAGCTCCAGCCGGACGCTAGGGCCGCCCCAGTACTTC.

The chain joins TRBV4-1 to TRBJ2-5; TRBD1 matches at 7 bases. The CDR3 extends over 17 amino acids. Germline values: CDR1 MGHRA, CDR2 YSYEKL. With V trimmed by 4 bases and J by 0 bases, 11 bases remained unmatched. CDR3 protein: CASSLTPTGTHQETQYF. The CDR3, as DNA: TGCGCCAGCAGCCTTACTCCGACAGGGACCCACCAAGAGACCCAGTACTTC.

This clonotype was counted a few times. V and J are TRBV5-1 and TRBJ2-1; TRBD1 matches at 11 bases. Per the germline V gene, CDR1 is SGHRS and CDR2 is YFSETQ. J lost 9 bases, V lost 4 bases, and 6 bases had no gene match. This CDR3 comprises 14 residues. CDR3 nucleotides: TGCGCCAGCAGCAGCTGGACAGGGGGCGGTGAGCAGTTCTTC. It encodes CASSSWTGGGEQFF. Full variable domain (rest looked up from reference TRBV5-1 and TRBJ2-1): KAGVTQTPRYLIKTRGQQVTLSCSPISGHRSVSWYQQTPGQGLQFLFEYFSETQRNKGNFPGRFSGRQFSNSRSEMNVSTLELGDSALYLCASSSWTGGGEQFFGPGTRLTVL.

The V and J genes are TRBV6-2 or TRBV6-3 and TRBJ1-1; D unresolved. V gave up 2 bases and J gave up 4 bases, with 8 bases separating them. The CDR3 contains 13 residues. The germline CDR1 and CDR2 sequences are MNHEY and SVGEGT. The CDR3: CASSYREATEAFF. DNA of the CDR3: TGTGCCAGCAGTTACAGGGAAGCCACTGAAGCTTTCTTT.

The genes are TRBV7-9 and TRBJ2-5; D gene ambiguous. The DNA end lines up better with TRBJ2-1; the J call may be wrong. Germline-derived CDR1 and CDR2 are SEHNR and FQNEAQ (reference sequence). The CDR3 runs 13 residues. The CDR3 spells CASSPTPDTEQFF. CDR3 sequence (DNA): TGTGCCAGCAGCCCAACTCCGGATACTGAGCAGTTCTTC.

In DNA, the CDR3 is TGTGCCAGCAGCCTGGGACCAACGGTTGAAAAACTGTTTTTT. Residues: CASSLGPTVEKLFF. V is TRBV7-2 and J is TRBJ1-4; tentative D call: TRBD1 (5 bases). The V end was cut by 5 bases, the J end by 7 bases, with 14 bases between. The CDR3 sequence is 14 residues long. The germline V gene has CDR1 SGHTA and CDR2 FQGNSA.

The rearrangement joins TRBV10-3 to TRBJ2-1, with TRBD2 matching 12 bases. With 6 bases clipped from V and 10 bases from J, the junction kept 10 bases outside the gene matches. Germline CDR1 ENHRY, CDR2 SYGVKD. The CDR3 is 15 residues long. The CDR3 spells CAISDPGLAGMEQFF. CDR3 in DNA: TGTGCCATCAGCGATCCGGGACTAGCGGGTATGGAGCAGTTCTTC.

This chain connects TRBV7-8 to TRBJ2-5; no definite D call. Per the germline V gene, CDR1 is SGHVS and CDR2 is FQNEAQ. This CDR3 comprises 15 residues. V was pared by 2 bases and J by 0 bases, with 10 bases between. The CDR3: CASSLLLTNQETQYF. DNA for the CDR3: TGTGCCAGCAGCTTACTCCTGACCAACCAAGAGACCCAGTACTTC.

This clonotype was seen once. Here the CDR3 reads CASSPGGFPNTYEQYF. The CDR3 region has the DNA TGTGCCAGCAGCCCGGGGGGGTTCCCAAATACCTACGAGCAGTACTTC. The chain links TRBV7-4 to TRBJ2-7; 8 nucleotides match TRBD2. CDR3 length equals 16 residues. The J segment lost 2 bases and the V segment lost 5 bases, leaving 11 bases of the junction unmatched. The germline gives CDR1 SGHVT, CDR2 SQSDAQ.

This clonotype was detected once. This chain connects TRBV4-1 to TRBJ2-5; TRBD2 matches at 8 bases. V dropped 0 bases and J dropped 2; count of bases not matched to a gene: 11. Germline assignment: CDR1 MGHRA and CDR2 YSYEKL. The CDR3 is 18 amino acids. CDR3 DNA: TGCGCCAGCAGCCAAGACCGGGCGGGGGGCCCTCGACAAGAGACCCAGTACTTC. Encoded protein: CASSQDRAGGPRQETQYF.

The rearrangement uses TRBV6-6 and TRBJ1-1; D remains unclear. Trimming stripped 5 bases from V and 8 bases from J, with 12 bases between. The germline V gene encodes CDR1 MNHNY and CDR2 SVGAGI (reference sequence). The CDR3 sequence is 12 residues long. The CDR3 spells CASSDLPVEAFF. The CDR3, as DNA: TGTGCCAGCAGTGATCTCCCCGTCGAAGCTTTCTTT.

This clonotype was seen a handful of times. The rearrangement links TRBV6-5 to TRBJ2-3; no reliable D call. V dropped 8 bases and J dropped 5 bases, with 14 bases sitting between them. The germline V gene encodes CDR1 MNHEY and CDR2 SVGAGI. The CDR3 runs 13 residues. CDR3 protein: CASSRSAQDTQYF. DNA for the CDR3: TGTGCCAGCTCCAGAAGTGCACAAGATACGCAGTATTTT.

The chain has TRBV10-3 and TRBJ2-5, with a weak D call TRBD2 (5 bases). The germline V gene encodes CDR1 ENHRY and CDR2 SYGVKD. V gave up 4 bases and J gave up 1 base, with 7 bases separating them. The CDR3 consists of 13 residues. CDR3 nucleotides: TGTGCCATCAGTGGTAGCGTCCAAGAGACCCAGTACTTC. Protein sequence: CAISGSVQETQYF.

The chain is built from TRBV4-1 and TRBJ1-5; D not resolved. V was pared by 1 base and J by 1 base, with 14 bases between. Germline CDR1 is MGHRA and CDR2 is YSYEKL. The CDR3 consists of 17 residues. The CDR3 spells CASSQGGRVGSNQPQHF. CDR3 in DNA: TGCGCCAGCAGCCAAGGGGGTCGAGTAGGGAGCAATCAGCCCCAGCATTTT.

CDR3 loop: CASSQQTGPQYGYTF. In nucleotides, the CDR3 is TGTGCCAGCAGCCAACAGACAGGGCCACAGTATGGCTACACCTTC. The chain recombines TRBV4-2 with TRBJ1-2; TRBD1 matches 7 bases. The V gene end was trimmed by 2 bases and the J gene end by 5 bases; junction bases not matched to a gene: 8. The germline CDR1 and CDR2 sequences are LGHNA and YNFKEQ. This CDR3 spans 15 amino acids.

V usage is TRBV15 and J usage is TRBJ2-3; D gene uncertain. The CDR3 spans 13 residues. CDR1 and CDR2 (germline): LNHNV, YYDKDF (reference sequence). Trimming took 3 bases from V and 0 from J, leaving 4 bases between them. Here the CDR3 reads CATSSASTDTQYF. For the CDR3, the DNA is TGTGCCACCAGCAGCGCTAGCACAGATACGCAGTATTTT.